One sample yielded the 4 T cell receptor beta chains listed below, sequenced in a study of blood T cell repertoires in COVID-19. TCRdb keeps only in-frame clones here, not all; method: immunoSEQ multiplex PCR. The data contain 110,000 to 150,000 clones, around 90% of them seen just once; the ten biggest clones take up under 7%. Sequenced: peripheral blood. The receptors here all came from a human donor in a cohort sampled during active COVID-19.

V usage is TRBV25-1 and J usage is TRBJ1-2, with D possibly being TRBD1 (5 bases). The length of the CDR3 is 12 residues. CDR1 and CDR2 (germline): MGHDK, SYGVNS. V was clipped by 3 bases and J by 8 bases, with 10 bases between them. In DNA form, the CDR3 reads TGTGCCAGCAGTGAGCTTCGGGGGGGCTACACCTTC. The encoded protein is CASSELRGGYTF.

This clone was recorded a few times. The chain couples TRBV4-1 to TRBJ2-7, with TRBD1 as a possible D gene (6 bases). V was pared by 4 bases and J by 3 bases, with 19 bases between. Germline V gene data show CDR1 as MGHRA and CDR2 as YSYEKL. This CDR3 contains 16 residues. The CDR3 bases are TGCGCCAGCAGCCCAACCTCTCCGGACAGACACTACGAGCAGTACTTC. It translates to CASSPTSPDRHYEQYF.

The chain joins TRBV29-1 to TRBJ2-1; possibly TRBD1 for D (6 bases). Trimming removed 3 bases from V and 4 bases from J, with 16 bases in between. In germline, CDR1 is SQVTM, CDR2 ANQGSEA. The CDR3 consists of 15 residues. In nucleotides, the CDR3 is TGCAGCGTTGATCCACCCGGGACACTATACAATGAGCAGTTCTTC. Amino acid sequence: CSVDPPGTLYNEQFF.

The chain uses TRBV28 and TRBJ1-1, with D possibly being TRBD1 (5 bases). The CDR3 loop spans 15 amino acids. The V gene lost 6 bases and the J gene lost 4 bases, with 18 bases spanning the gap. In germline, CDR1 is MDHEN, CDR2 SYDVKM. DNA for the CDR3: TGTGCCAGCAGCCCTAGCGAGGGGCGCACCACTGAAGCTTTCTTT. This sequence encodes CASSPSEGRTTEAFF.